A single sample is the source of the 12 T cell receptor beta chains below, sequenced in a study of Ad26.COV2.S vaccination and SARS-CoV-2 variants. Sample treatment: some 19 received Ad26.COV2.S at low or high dose, single or two shots; about five received placebo; per-sample allocation not given. The samples were gathered on day 63 after the first injection of vaccine or placebo. Clones were read by immunoSEQ multiplex PCR, and TCRdb kept only the in-frame ones, dropping some. The repertoire holds approximately 350,000 clones, roughly 80% seen once, with roughly 7.4% in the top ten. Sequences were derived from peripheral blood, sampled in a trial of Ad26.COV2.S vaccine versus placebo. Receptor source: a person between 18 and 65 years old who received the Ad26.COV2.S COVID-19 vaccine or a placebo.

The chain couples TRBV18 to TRBJ2-5; D is possibly TRBD2 (6 bases). Trimming took 1 base from V and 2 from J, leaving 8 bases between them. Germline CDR1 is KGHSH and CDR2 is LQKENI. CDR3 length: 14 residues. Here the CDR3 reads CASSPLGLQETQYF. DNA for the CDR3: TGTGCCAGCTCACCACTTGGACTACAAGAGACCCAGTACTTC.

This clone showed up just once. The rearrangement uses TRBV25-1 and TRBJ2-7; possible D gene TRBD1, 6 bases. The germline CDR1 and CDR2 sequences are MGHDK and SYGVNS. V shed 9 bases and J shed 4 bases, with 7 bases lying between them. The CDR3 spans 10 residues. For the CDR3, the DNA is TGTGCCAGTCAGGGGTACGAGCAGTACTTC. Translation: CASQGYEQYF.

The chain combines TRBV5-6 with TRBJ2-7; D remains unclear. The germline V gene encodes CDR1 SGHDT and CDR2 YYEEEE. Trimming cost V 1 base and J 4 bases, with 6 bases left between them. The CDR3 contains 12 residues. The CDR3 spells CASSLPGYEQYF. The CDR3 DNA follows: TGTGCCAGCAGCTTGCCCGGGTACGAGCAGTACTTC.

The chain combines TRBV11-3 with TRBJ1-2; tentative D call: TRBD1 (5 bases). V dropped 3 bases and J dropped 7 bases, with 18 bases sitting between them. Germline-derived CDR1 and CDR2 are SGHNT and YENEEA. CDR3 length: 15 residues. CDR3 residues: CASSFSYWTKSGYTF. CDR3 DNA: TGTGCCAGCAGCTTCAGTTATTGGACAAAGAGTGGCTACACCTTC.

The sample holds a few counts of this clone. The CDR3 nucleotides read TGTGCCAGCAGTACGGGACGGGGGCTGGGCCAGCCCCAGCATTTT. Protein product: CASSTGRGLGQPQHF. This chain links TRBV6-5 with TRBJ1-5; D is perhaps TRBD1 (6 bases). Germline-derived CDR1 and CDR2 are MNHEY and SVGAGI. The CDR3 extends over 15 amino acids. Trimming took 5 bases from V and 7 from J, leaving 18 bases between them.

This clone was observed a single time. The gene calls are TRBV19 and TRBJ1-5; D ambiguous. V lost 11 bases and J 11 bases, leaving 10 bases between the germline ends. Germline CDR1 reads LNHDA; CDR2 reads SQIVND (reference sequence). CDR3 length: 9 residues. This CDR3 reads CAAPPAQHF. CDR3 DNA sequence: TGTGCCGCCCCTCCAGCCCAGCATTTT.

This rearrangement joins TRBV7-9 to TRBJ1-1, with 7 bases fitting TRBD1. This CDR3 comprises 13 residues. V lost 5 bases to trimming and J lost 6 bases; unmatched junction nucleotides: 6. The V gene's germline CDR1 is SEHNR and CDR2 FQNEAQ (reference sequence). For the CDR3, the DNA is TGTGCCAGCAGCCAGGGACAGTCGGCTGAAGCTTTCTTT. This gives the protein CASSQGQSAEAFF.

The genes are TRBV6-2 or TRBV6-3 and TRBJ1-1; D is ambiguous. Trimming removed 2 bases from V and 4 bases from J, with 14 bases in between. The V gene's germline CDR1 is MNHEY and CDR2 SVGEGT. The CDR3 has 15 residues. The CDR3 DNA reads as TGTGCCAGCAGTTACAGTGGCAGGATGGGCACTGAAGCTTTCTTT. It specifies CASSYSGRMGTEAFF.

This sequence joins TRBV25-1 and TRBJ1-2, with 7 bases lining up with TRBD1. Germline V gene sequence: CDR1 MGHDK, CDR2 SYGVNS. V lost 6 bases, J lost 0 bases, and 4 bases stayed unmatched. The CDR3 loop spans 14 amino acids. The CDR3 reads CASRSTGTNYGYTF. CDR3 nucleotides: TGTGCCAGCAGATCGACAGGGACTAACTATGGCTACACCTTC.

The chain is built from TRBV5-3 and TRBJ2-2; TRBD2 matches 7 bases. TRBV5-3 is an ORF, and what it does is uncertain. V shed 0 bases, J shed 4 bases, and the junction held 3 bases outside the gene matches. CDR3 length equals 15 residues. The CDR3 DNA is TGTGCCAGAAGCTTGGAGGGAGGGCCCACCGGGGAGCTGTTTTTT. Its translation is CARSLEGGPTGELFF.

This chain joins TRBV7-2 and TRBJ2-7, with D perhaps assigned TRBD1 or TRBD2 (6 bases each). The V end was cut by 5 bases, the J end by 6 bases, with 17 bases between. CDR3 length: 14 amino acids. Germline V CDR1 and CDR2: SGHTA, FQGNSA. The CDR3 DNA sequence: TGTGCCAGCAGCCCCATGCTTGGAGGGGGCGAGCAGTACTTC. It yields the protein CASSPMLGGGEQYF.

The chain joins TRBV7-2 to TRBJ2-7; a weak D match, TRBD1 (6 bases). V lost 2 bases and J 2 bases, leaving 13 bases between the germline ends. This CDR3 comprises 15 residues. CDR1 and CDR2 (germline): SGHTA, FQGNSA. CDR3 in amino acids: CASSLKAGDPYEQYF. DNA for the CDR3: TGTGCCAGCAGCTTAAAGGCAGGGGACCCCTACGAGCAGTACTTC.